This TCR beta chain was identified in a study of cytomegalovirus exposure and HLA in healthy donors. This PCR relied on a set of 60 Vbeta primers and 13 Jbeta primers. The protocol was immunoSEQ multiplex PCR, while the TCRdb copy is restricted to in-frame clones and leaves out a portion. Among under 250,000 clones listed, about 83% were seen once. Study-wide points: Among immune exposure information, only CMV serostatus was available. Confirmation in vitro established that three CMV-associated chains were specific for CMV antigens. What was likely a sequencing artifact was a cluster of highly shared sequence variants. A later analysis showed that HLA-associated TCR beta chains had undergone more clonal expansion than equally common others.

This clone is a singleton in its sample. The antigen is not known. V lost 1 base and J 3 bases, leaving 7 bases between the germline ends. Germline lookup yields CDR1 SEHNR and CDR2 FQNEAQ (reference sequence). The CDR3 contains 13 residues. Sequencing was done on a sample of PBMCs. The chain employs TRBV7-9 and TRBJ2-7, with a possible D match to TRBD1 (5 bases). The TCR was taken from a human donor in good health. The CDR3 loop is CASSLEGFYEQYF. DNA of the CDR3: TGTGCCAGCAGCTTAGAGGGGTTCTACGAGCAGTACTTC.